These 12 T cell receptor beta chains came from one sample sequenced in a study of blood T cell repertoires in COVID-19. The repertoire was sequenced with immunoSEQ multiplex PCR; TCRdb's copy has only in-frame clones and lacks some. The sample lists around 100,000 clones; around four fifths were seen once. The sample consisted of peripheral blood. The source of these receptors is a man aged 50 to 59 with active or convalescent COVID-19.

The chain links TRBV24-1 to TRBJ2-1, with D tentatively TRBD2 (6 bases). Germline V gene data show CDR1 as KGHDR and CDR2 as SFDVKD. V dropped 4 bases and J dropped 6 bases, with 18 bases sitting between them. The CDR3 runs to 16 residues. The CDR3 protein is CATSDYSGLEGNEQFF. The CDR3, as DNA: TGTGCCACCAGTGACTATAGCGGTCTTGAGGGCAATGAGCAGTTCTTC.

The chain carries TRBV6-4 and TRBJ1-2; weak D call: TRBD1 (6 bases). The CDR3 sequence is 13 residues long. Per germline, CDR1 MRHNA and CDR2 SNTAGT. CDR3 region: CAEIDRTLCGYTF. The DNA of the CDR3 is TGTGCAGAGATTGACAGGACTTTATGTGGCTACACCTTC.

This chain joins TRBV5-1 and TRBJ2-7; 13 nucleotides match TRBD2. The germline V gene encodes CDR1 SGHRS and CDR2 YFSETQ. V dropped 5 bases and J dropped 7; count of bases not matched to a gene: 9. The CDR3 spans 15 residues. The CDR3 region is CASRTGTSGIWEQYF. In DNA, the CDR3 is TGCGCCAGCAGAACCGGGACTAGCGGGATTTGGGAGCAGTACTTC. Complete variable domain (other parts from reference TRBV5-1 and TRBJ2-7): KAGVTQTPRYLIKTRGQQVTLSCSPISGHRSVSWYQQTPGQGLQFLFEYFSETQRNKGNFPGRFSGRQFSNSRSEMNVSTLELGDSALYLCASRTGTSGIWEQYFGPGTRLTVT.

The V and J genes are TRBV6-1 and TRBJ2-1; TRBD2 aligns across 10 bases. CDR3 length: 16 residues. The germline V gene encodes CDR1 MNHNS and CDR2 SASEGT. Trimming took 8 bases from V and 3 from J; bases not matched to a gene: 10. This CDR3 reads CASCGLAGVLYNEQFF. The CDR3 nucleotides are TGTGCCAGCTGTGGCCTAGCGGGAGTACTCTACAATGAGCAGTTCTTC.

The chain is built from TRBV27 and TRBJ2-7; D may be TRBD2 (5 bases). Trimming shortened V by 0 bases and J by 3 bases, and 12 bases separated the two germline ends. This CDR3 is 15 amino acids long. The germline V gene encodes CDR1 MNHEY and CDR2 SMNVEV (reference sequence). The chain's CDR3 is CASSLSLGKDYEQYF. DNA for the CDR3: TGTGCCAGCAGTTTATCCCTCGGGAAGGACTACGAGCAGTACTTC.

This clone was counted once. This chain uses TRBV7-9 with TRBJ2-5; the match to TRBD2 covers 10 bases. The CDR3 totals 13 residues. CDR1 SEHNR and CDR2 FQNEAQ come from the germline V gene (reference sequence). The V and J ends lost 5 bases and 5 bases, in that order; junction bases with no gene match: 2. CDR3 nucleotide sequence: TGTGCCAGCAGCCCTAGCGGGAGCGAGACCCAGTACTTC. Translation gives CASSPSGSETQYF.

This chain uses TRBV6-5 with TRBJ1-2, with 8 bases fitting TRBD1. The V and J ends lost 6 bases and 0 bases, in that order; junction bases with no gene match: 6. This CDR3 region has 15 residues. The germline V gene has CDR1 MNHEY and CDR2 SVGAGI. The CDR3 reads CASRQGGSANYGYTF. DNA for the CDR3: TGTGCCAGCAGACAGGGGGGTTCTGCTAACTATGGCTACACCTTC.

The count of this clone is one. This chain uses TRBV5-1 with TRBJ1-2; no clear D. Trimming cost V 0 bases and J 6 bases, with 15 bases left between them. CDR3 length: 15 amino acids. Germline lookup yields CDR1 SGHRS and CDR2 YFSETQ. CDR3 in DNA: TGCGCCAGCAGCTTGGCCGGGAGAAGTATTAATGGCTACACCTTC. Protein product: CASSLAGRSINGYTF.

This chain connects TRBV11-3 to TRBJ2-3; the D gene is possibly TRBD2 (6 bases). This CDR3 contains 14 residues. V lost 6 bases and J lost 4, with 14 bases in between. Germline CDR1 is SGHNT and CDR2 is YENEEA. The CDR3 DNA sequence: TGTGCCAGCAGTACCGGGACTCGGGCAGATACGCAGTATTTT. Its protein is CASSTGTRADTQYF.

V gene TRBV5-1 combines with J gene TRBJ2-5, with D possibly being TRBD1 (6 bases). V was cut by 4 bases and J by 3 bases, with 16 bases left in between. This CDR3 region has 15 residues. CDR1 SGHRS and CDR2 YFSETQ come from the germline V gene. Here the CDR3 reads CASSSLGTPEETQYF. The DNA for the CDR3 is TGCGCCAGCAGCAGCCTCGGGACACCTGAAGAGACCCAGTACTTC.

The J gene is TRBJ1-1, the V gene TRBV30; 10 positions agree with TRBD1. Germline V CDR1 and CDR2: GTSNPN, SVGIG (reference sequence). The CDR3 covers 14 residues. The V gene end was trimmed by 4 bases and the J gene end by 1 base; junction bases not matched to a gene: 3. The CDR3 protein is CAWTRTGGNTEAFF. The CDR3 nucleotides are TGTGCCTGGACCCGGACAGGGGGGAACACTGAAGCTTTCTTT.

This clone was detected many times. This specimen includes other DNA sequences encoding the same CDR3. V and J are TRBV2 and TRBJ2-7; 7 bases align to TRBD1. The trim removed 4 bases at V and 3 bases at J, leaving 3 bases unmatched. The CDR3 runs to 13 residues. The germline CDR1 and CDR2 sequences are SNHLY and FYNNEI. The CDR3 reads CASSADRDYEQYF. CDR3 bases: TGTGCCAGCAGTGCCGACAGGGACTACGAGCAGTACTTC.